The rows below give T cell receptor beta chains drawn from one sample of a study of T-cell reconstitution after alpha-beta-depleted transplantation in children. TCRdb passed the PCR reads through MiXCR, listing each CDR3 protein once. The table lists some 640,000 distinct CDR3 sequences, approximately 15% of them singletons. The source was PBMCs from the stem cell graft donor, collected from the stem cell graft. These receptors originate from a human donor who donated a stem cell graft to a child with acute myeloid leukemia. Both conserved end residues are part of each CDR3. Each record gives: V gene, clone size, D gene, J gene, CDR3 DNA, CDR3 protein. D genes are given only for firm matches. Rows may omit the clone size; those that give it use once, few, many or a size class.

V gene: TRBV15; clone size: few; D gene: TRBD2; J gene: TRBJ2-1; CDR3 DNA: TGTGCCACCAGCGGCCCGGGACTAGCGGGGGGGCGGTTCTACAATGAGCAGTTCTTC; CDR3 protein: CATSGPGLAGGRFYNEQFF
V gene: TRBV11-3; clone size: many; D gene: TRBD2; J gene: TRBJ2-1; CDR3 DNA: TGTGCCAGCAGCGGGCATAGCGGGGGGGCCGGCAATGAGCAGTTCTTC; CDR3 protein: CASSGHSGGAGNEQFF
V gene: TRBV7-2; clone size: many; D gene: TRBD2; J gene: TRBJ2-1; CDR3 DNA: TGTGCCAGCAGGGGGGGGTCCCATGAGCAGTTCTTC; CDR3 protein: CASRGGSHEQFF
V gene: TRBV4-3; clone size: .; D gene: .; J gene: TRBJ2-1; CDR3 DNA: TGCGCCAGCAGCCAAGATCAGACCCCCAATGAGCAGTTCTTC; CDR3 protein: CASSQDQTPNEQFF
V gene: TRBV15; clone size: many; D gene: TRBD2; J gene: TRBJ2-3; CDR3 DNA: TGTGCCACCAGCAGGACTAGCGGGGGCACAGATACGCAGTATTTT; CDR3 protein: CATSRTSGGTDTQYF
V gene: TRBV6-5; clone size: many; D gene: .; J gene: TRBJ2-5; CDR3 DNA: TGTGCCAGCAGTTATACCCGGACAGCCCAAGAGACCCAGTACTTC; CDR3 protein: CASSYTRTAQETQYF
V gene: TRBV5-4; clone size: many; D gene: TRBD2; J gene: TRBJ2-5; CDR3 DNA: TGTGCCAGCAGCCCTAGCGGGGGGGCCCAAGAGACCCAGTACTTC; CDR3 protein: CASSPSGGAQETQYF
V gene: TRBV20-1; clone size: many; D gene: .; J gene: TRBJ2-5; CDR3 DNA: TGCAGCGCCCATGGGATAGAGACCCAGTACTTC; CDR3 protein: CSAHGIETQYF
V gene: TRBV12-3/TRBV12-4; clone size: many; D gene: .; J gene: TRBJ2-7; CDR3 DNA: TGTGCCAGCAGTTTAGGCGGGGCAGGGACTTCCTACGAGCAGTACTTC; CDR3 protein: CASSLGGAGTSYEQYF
V gene: TRBV20-1; clone size: many; D gene: .; J gene: TRBJ2-7; CDR3 DNA: TGCAGTGCTAGACCTGAGACTGCGGCCTACGAGCAGTACTTC; CDR3 protein: CSARPETAAYEQYF
V gene: TRBV20-1; clone size: .; D gene: .; J gene: TRBJ2-1; CDR3 DNA: TGCAGTGCTAGTAGTTTATCCTCCTACAATGAGCAGTTCTTC; CDR3 protein: CSASSLSSYNEQFF
V gene: TRBV20-1; clone size: .; D gene: .; J gene: TRBJ2-7; CDR3 DNA: TGCAGTGCTGCTAAAGGGTTTATACCCTACGAGCAGTACTTC; CDR3 protein: CSAAKGFIPYEQYF
V gene: TRBV7-8; clone size: few; D gene: .; J gene: TRBJ1-2; CDR3 DNA: TGTGCCAGCAGCTTAGATACAGGCTATGGCTACACCTTC; CDR3 protein: CASSLDTGYGYTF
V gene: TRBV6-1; clone size: many; D gene: TRBD1; J gene: TRBJ2-1; CDR3 DNA: TGTGCCAGCGGGGACAGGCTTTACAATGAGCAGTTCTTC; CDR3 protein: CASGDRLYNEQFF
V gene: TRBV7-9; clone size: .; D gene: .; J gene: TRBJ1-5; CDR3 DNA: TGTGCCAGCAGTCCCAAGGGAAATCAGCCCCAGCATTTT; CDR3 protein: CASSPKGNQPQHF
V gene: TRBV12-5; clone size: .; D gene: .; J gene: TRBJ2-7; CDR3 DNA: TGTGCTAGTGGTTTGGTACACGTCTTCGAACTTGGGGAGCAGTACTTC; CDR3 protein: CASGLVHVFELGEQYF
V gene: TRBV18; clone size: .; D gene: .; J gene: TRBJ1-1; CDR3 DNA: TGTGCCAGCTGCGGGACACTGAACACTGAAGCTTTCTTT; CDR3 protein: CASCGTLNTEAFF
V gene: TRBV7-9; clone size: few; D gene: .; J gene: TRBJ1-2; CDR3 DNA: TGTGCCAGCAGCTTAGACCTCCTCCCCTATGGCTACACCTTC; CDR3 protein: CASSLDLLPYGYTF
V gene: TRBV5-1; clone size: many; D gene: .; J gene: TRBJ2-1; CDR3 DNA: TGCGCCACCCGAATCGGGGGCAATGAGCAGTTCTTC; CDR3 protein: CATRIGGNEQFF
V gene: TRBV2; clone size: .; D gene: .; J gene: TRBJ2-3; CDR3 DNA: TGTGCCAGCAGTGAAGCGGCAGGGGCTACAGATACGCAGTATTTT; CDR3 protein: CASSEAAGATDTQYF
V gene: TRBV12-3/TRBV12-4; clone size: few; D gene: .; J gene: TRBJ2-2; CDR3 DNA: TGTGCCAGCAGTTTAAGAGTGGGAGTGGTGCCCACCGGGGAGCTGTTTTTT; CDR3 protein: CASSLRVGVVPTGELFF
V gene: TRBV6-1; clone size: .; D gene: .; J gene: TRBJ2-2; CDR3 DNA: TGTGCCAGCAGCGAGGCCCAGGGTAGGACCGGGGAGCTGTTTTTT; CDR3 protein: CASSEAQGRTGELFF